These 19 T cell receptor beta chains share one sample of origin, sequenced in a study of blood T cell repertoires in COVID-19. Here immunoSEQ multiplex PCR was the method, and the copy in TCRdb shows in-frame clones only, minus some. The sample contains 350,000 to 450,000 clones, around 83% of which appear only once. Sequenced: PBMCs or T cells enriched from blood (not recorded which). Receptors were obtained from a woman in her 50s who had recovered from COVID-19.

This sequence joins TRBV27 and TRBJ1-2; the D gene is possibly TRBD1 (6 bases). Trimming removed 5 bases at V and 8 bases at J, with 15 bases between. Germline values: CDR1 MNHEY, CDR2 SMNVEV (reference sequence). CDR3 length equals 13 residues. The chain's CDR3 is CASSPGGLGGYTF. CDR3 sequence (DNA): TGTGCCAGCAGTCCGGGGGGGCTAGGGGGCTACACCTTC.

This clone has just one count. This chain connects TRBV6-5 to TRBJ1-6; TRBD1 matches 8 bases. The length of the CDR3 is 15 residues. The germline CDR1 and CDR2 sequences are MNHEY and SVGAGI. Trimming took 9 bases from V and 3 from J; bases not matched to a gene: 7. CDR3 in DNA: TGTGCCAGTTGGACAGGGCGAAGCTATAATTCACCCCTCCACTTT. This translates into CASWTGRSYNSPLHF.

The chain has TRBV7-3 and TRBJ1-1, with no clear D. Germline V lookup: CDR1 SGHTA, CDR2 FQGTGA. The CDR3 is made up of 15 amino acids. V shed 1 base and J shed 7 bases, with 16 bases lying between them. This chain's CDR3 is CASSLSRPSGGEAFF. CDR3 in DNA: TGTGCCAGCAGCTTAAGCCGGCCCTCAGGAGGTGAAGCTTTCTTT.

The chain uses TRBV10-3 and TRBJ1-2; unclear D gene. Germline assignment: CDR1 ENHRY and CDR2 SYGVKD. V lost 0 bases and J lost 4, with 18 bases in between. There are 17 residues in the CDR3. The CDR3 loop is CAISESAGSGTSYGYTF. The CDR3 nucleotides are TGTGCCATCAGTGAGTCGGCCGGGTCGGGAACTAGCTATGGCTACACCTTC.

This chain links TRBV2 with TRBJ1-2, with TRBD1 identical over 9 bases. The germline V gene encodes CDR1 SNHLY and CDR2 FYNNEI. The V gene end was trimmed by 5 bases and the J gene end by 6 bases; junction bases not matched to a gene: 4. This CDR3 has 13 amino acids. CDR3 loop: CASSRDRENGYTF. Written as DNA, the CDR3 is TGTGCCAGCAGTCGGGACAGGGAGAATGGCTACACCTTC.

The chain combines TRBV15 with TRBJ1-5; 8 nucleotides line up with TRBD1. Germline CDR1 LNHNV, CDR2 YYDKDF (reference sequence). The V segment lost 0 bases and the J segment 4 bases; nucleotides outside the gene matches: 17. This CDR3 comprises 20 residues. DNA of the CDR3: TGTGCCACCAGCAGAGATCAGGGAGGAGGACAGGGAAGTCAGAATCAGCCCCAGCATTTT. Its translation is CATSRDQGGGQGSQNQPQHF. Variable domain in full (rest from reference TRBV15 and TRBJ1-5): DAMVIQNPRYQVTQFGKPVTLSCSQTLNHNVMYWYQQKSSQAPKLLFHYYDKDFNNEADTPDNFQSRRPNTSFCFLDIRSPGLGDTAMYLCATSRDQGGGQGSQNQPQHFGDGTRLSIL.

This clone was found a few times. The rearrangement joins TRBV3-1 (or the pseudogene TRBV3-2) to TRBJ2-1; 7 bases are a match to TRBD1. V shed 0 bases and J 0 bases; nucleotides not matched to a gene: 11. The CDR3 loop spans 19 amino acids. Per the germline V gene, CDR1 is LGHDT and CDR2 is YNNKEL (reference sequence). The CDR3 DNA reads TGTGCCAGCAGCCAAGATGGGCCGACAGGGTTGAGCTCCTACAATGAGCAGTTCTTC. Translating it yields CASSQDGPTGLSSYNEQFF.

This clone is a singleton in its sample. The CDR3: CASSPGTDNYGYTF. CDR3 nucleotide sequence: TGTGCCAGCTCACCAGGGACAGACAACTATGGCTACACCTTC. The chain links TRBV18 to TRBJ1-2; TRBD1 matches at 7 bases. The germline CDR1 and CDR2 sequences are KGHSH and LQKENI. This CDR3 has 14 residues. J was trimmed by 2 bases and V by 2 bases; bases with no gene match: 2.

V gene TRBV15 combines with J gene TRBJ1-5; 7 bases map to TRBD1. The CDR3 length is 15 residues. V was pared by 5 bases and J by 7 bases, with 11 bases of the junction left unmatched. The germline V gene has CDR1 LNHNV and CDR2 YYDKDF (reference sequence). The CDR3 protein is CATSANSGGGQPQHF. For the CDR3, the DNA is TGTGCCACCAGCGCCAACTCAGGGGGTGGACAGCCCCAGCATTTT.

This rearrangement joins TRBV6-2 or TRBV6-3 to TRBJ1-2, with D possibly TRBD1 on 5 matching bases. This CDR3 contains 15 residues. Germline assignment: CDR1 MNHEY and CDR2 SVGEGT. The V gene lost 2 bases and the J gene lost 0 bases, with 10 bases spanning the gap. The CDR3 bases are TGTGCCAGCAGTTACCGCAGGGCTTCTAACTATGGCTACACCTTC. It yields the protein CASSYRRASNYGYTF.

This clone was observed a single time. The rearrangement uses TRBV5-6 and TRBJ1-4, with D perhaps TRBD1 (5 bases). Trimming removed 3 bases at V and 7 bases at J, with 16 bases between. The germline V gene encodes CDR1 SGHDT and CDR2 YYEEEE. This CDR3 has 15 amino acids. The CDR3 region is CASSWGPSGIEKLFF. The CDR3 bases are TGTGCCAGCAGCTGGGGCCCGTCAGGGATTGAAAAACTGTTTTTT.

This clone is a singleton in its sample. A read error may produce the germline difference seen at one junction end. The chain recombines TRBV6-5 with TRBJ1-2; maybe TRBD1 (6 bases). This CDR3 has 12 residues. Germline CDR1 MNHEY, CDR2 SVGAGI. CDR3 loop: CASRYYRDRYTF. CDR3 coding DNA: TGTGCCAGCAGGTACTACAGGGACCGCTACACCTTC.

The V and J genes are TRBV7-9 and TRBJ1-3; D is possibly TRBD1 (5 bases). CDR1 is SEHNR, CDR2 FQNEAQ, per germline (reference sequence). The CDR3 has 15 amino acids. The V end was cut by 1 base, the J end by 2 bases, with 9 bases between. The CDR3 sequence is CASSLVTVTGNTIYF. The DNA for the CDR3 is TGTGCCAGCAGCTTAGTGACAGTAACTGGAAACACCATATATTTT.

The rearrangement joins TRBV29-1 to TRBJ1-1; TRBD1 is a possible D gene (5 bases). CDR1 SQVTM and CDR2 ANQGSEA come from the germline V gene. Trimming removed 5 bases from V and 0 bases from J, with 13 bases in between. The CDR3 has 14 residues. The CDR3 coding sequence is TGCAGCGTTAATATTAACAGGATGAACACTGAAGCTTTCTTT. Protein sequence: CSVNINRMNTEAFF.

This clone was detected many times. The J gene is TRBJ2-7, the V gene TRBV2, with D possibly TRBD1 on 6 matching bases. The germline V and J ends were trimmed by 6 bases and 4 bases, with 19 bases remaining between them. Germline V CDR1 and CDR2: SNHLY, FYNNEI. The CDR3 totals 15 residues. The CDR3 loop is CASRGQSVGSYEQYF. CDR3 DNA sequence: TGTGCCAGCAGGGGACAATCCGTCGGAAGTTACGAGCAGTACTTC.

The V gene is TRBV6-2 or TRBV6-3, the J gene TRBJ2-3, with 11 bases lining up with TRBD2. V shed 0 bases and J 1 base; nucleotides not matched to a gene: 3. The length of the CDR3 is 17 residues. In germline, CDR1 is MNHEY, CDR2 SVGEGT. DNA for the CDR3: TGTGCCAGCAGTTACTCGAGGGGACTAGCGGGCACAGATACGCAGTATTTT. Translated: CASSYSRGLAGTDTQYF.

This clone was detected only a few times. The V call is TRBV7-2, the J call TRBJ2-2, with a weak D call TRBD2 (6 bases). This CDR3 spans 13 amino acids. The germline V and J ends were trimmed by 8 bases and 6 bases, with 13 bases remaining between them. The V gene's germline CDR1 is SGHTA and CDR2 FQGNSA. Here the CDR3 DNA reads TGTGCCAGCTTTCAACGCGGGGCCGGGGAGCTGTTTTTT. Its translation is CASFQRGAGELFF.

This clone has a single count. The V and J genes are TRBV19 and TRBJ2-5, with a weak D call TRBD2 (8 bases). Germline V gene sequence: CDR1 LNHDA, CDR2 SQIVND (reference sequence). The ends were cut back, 11 bases at V and 5 bases at J, with 21 bases in the middle. CDR3 length: 14 residues. The CDR3 nucleotides are TGTGCCTCGGGAGGGGGCCCCAAGCTCGAGACCCAGTACTTC. This gives the protein CASGGGPKLETQYF.

The chain couples TRBV7-9 to TRBJ2-5; a weak D match, TRBD2 (6 bases). Germline V gene lookup returns CDR1 SEHNR and CDR2 FQNEAQ (reference sequence). The CDR3 is made up of 16 amino acids. V was clipped by 4 bases and J by 4 bases, with 19 bases between them. CDR3 nucleotides: TGTGCCAGCAGCTCCCGACAGTCCGGGAGTTCAGAGACCCAGTACTTC. Protein sequence: CASSSRQSGSSETQYF.